This record covers a single T cell receptor beta chain. Losses at the gene ends were 4 bases for V and 8 bases for J; bases not matched to a gene: 7. In germline, CDR1 is MNHNY, CDR2 SVGAGI (reference sequence). The CDR3 spans 15 residues. This sample was included in a study of control samples from healthy donors and cancer patients. This table comes from immunoSEQ multiplex PCR, and its TCRdb copy is limited to in-frame clones, with some not included. The data contain 100,000 to 150,000 clones, 87% of them singletons. V is TRBV6-6 and J is TRBJ1-4; 10 nucleotides agree with TRBD1. The TCR comes from a man under 40 in good health. Sequenced: blood. CDR3 residues: CASSSWDRGDEKLFF. The CDR3 DNA reads as TGTGCCAGCAGTTCTTGGGACAGGGGTGACGAAAAACTGTTTTTT.